This is a list of T cell receptor beta chains from one sample in a study of PD-1 blockade in mismatch repair-deficient tumors. Clones were read by immunoSEQ multiplex PCR, and TCRdb kept only the in-frame ones, dropping some. In the table there are some 27,000 clones, approximately 84% of which are singletons. The sequenced sample was PBMCs, obtained before pembrolizumab treatment. Receptors were obtained from an adult with mismatch repair-deficient cancer. Both conserved end residues are part of each CDR3. D genes are given only for firm matches. Clone size is given for some rows only: seen once, a few or many times, or a class if the clone is expanded.

TRBJ2-1	-	-	TRBV14	CASSQEGGARRRNEQFF	TGTGCCAGCAGCCAAGAGGGGGGGGCTAGAAGGCGCAATGAGCAGTTCTTC
TRBJ2-1	-	TRBD2	TRBV15	CATSSSPAGAYNEQFF	TGTGCCACCAGCAGCAGTCCGGCGGGAGCCTACAATGAGCAGTTCTTC
TRBJ2-3	-	-	TRBV9	CASSEVGRTDTQYF	TGTGCCAGCAGCGAGGTGGGCCGAACAGATACGCAGTATTTT
TRBJ2-1	-	-	TRBV25-1	CASSDPSVSEQFF	TGTGCCAGCAGTGACCCCTCGGTAAGCGAGCAGTTCTTC
TRBJ2-2	-	-	TRBV2	CASSTSGPTGELFF	TGTGCCAGCAGTACCTCTGGCCCGACCGGGGAGCTGTTTTTT
TRBJ1-4	-	-	TRBV28	CASSLPGGDEKLFF	TGTGCCAGCAGTTTACCGGGGGGAGATGAAAAACTGTTTTTT
TRBJ2-1	-	-	TRBV28	CASSRGRRRRDEQFF	TGTGCCAGCAGTCGAGGACGGCGGAGGAGGGATGAGCAGTTCTTC
TRBJ2-7	-	TRBD1	TRBV5-6	CASSLGTGGREQYF	TGTGCCAGCAGCTTGGGGACAGGGGGACGGGAGCAGTACTTC
TRBJ1-3	-	-	TRBV4-1	CASSQDQGRNTIYF	TGCGCCAGCAGCCAAGATCAGGGGAGAAACACCATATATTTT
TRBJ2-7	-	TRBD1	TRBV6-6	CASSQSTGGHEQYF	TGTGCCAGCAGCCAAAGTACAGGGGGCCACGAGCAGTACTTC
TRBJ1-3	-	-	TRBV15	CATSRDQGNTIYF	TGTGCCACCAGCAGAGATCAGGGAAACACCATATATTTT
TRBJ2-1	-	-	TRBV5-6	CASSCTRTVCEQFF	TGTGCCAGCAGCTGTACCCGAACAGTATGTGAGCAGTTCTTC
TRBJ1-3	few	TRBD1	TRBV7-9	CASTNRGSGNTIYF	TGTGCCAGCACCAACAGGGGATCTGGAAACACCATATATTTT
TRBJ1-4	-	TRBD1	TRBV27	CASSTGQGANEKLFF	TGTGCCAGCAGCACCGGACAGGGGGCTAATGAAAAACTGTTTTTT
TRBJ2-7	-	TRBD1	TRBV2	CASSRQGVGYEQYF	TGTGCCAGCAGTCGACAGGGAGTCGGCTACGAGCAGTACTTC
TRBJ2-4	-	TRBD1	TRBV27	CALPRDRRDPKNIQYF	TGTGCCCTTCCCAGGGACAGGCGGGACCCTAAAAACATTCAGTACTTC
TRBJ2-1	-	-	TRBV27	CASSLKEGLGYEQFF	TGTGCCAGCAGTTTAAAGGAGGGCCTCGGCTATGAGCAGTTCTTC
TRBJ2-1	-	-	TRBV4-1	CASSPQRSSYNEQFF	TGCGCCAGCAGCCCCCAGCGGTCCTCCTACAATGAGCAGTTCTTC
TRBJ1-1	-	-	TRBV6-5	CASSYGGGMNTEAFF	TGTGCCAGCAGTTACGGGGGGGGTATGAACACTGAAGCTTTCTTT
TRBJ2-1	-	TRBD2	TRBV28	CASFTGGPRNEQFF	TGTGCCAGTTTCACGGGAGGGCCACGCAATGAGCAGTTCTTC
TRBJ2-5	-	TRBD1	TRBV7-3	CASSLNRGEETQYF	TGTGCCAGCAGCTTGAACAGGGGAGAGGAGACCCAGTACTTC
TRBJ1-2	-	-	TRBV5-1	CASSPGQGYGYTF	TGCGCCAGCAGCCCCGGCCAGGGGTATGGCTACACCTTC
TRBJ1-4	-	-	TRBV16	CASSQFAGTNEKLFF	TGTGCCAGCAGCCAATTTGCAGGGACTAATGAAAAACTGTTTTTT
TRBJ2-1	-	TRBD2	TRBV9	CASSVAGGYYNEQFF	TGTGCCAGCAGCGTAGCCGGGGGGTACTACAATGAGCAGTTCTTC
TRBJ2-5	-	-	TRBV18	CASSPSRGFDETQYF	TGTGCCAGCTCACCCTCTAGGGGGTTTGATGAGACCCAGTACTTC
TRBJ2-7	-	-	TRBV5-1	CASSPNQRSHYEQYF	TGCGCCAGCAGCCCGAACCAGAGGAGTCACTACGAGCAGTACTTC
TRBJ1-1	-	TRBD1	TRBV5-5	CASSLEATGTVRTEAFF	TGTGCCAGCAGCTTGGAAGCGACAGGGACGGTACGGACTGAAGCTTTCTTT
TRBJ2-5	-	-	TRBV7-3	CASSPYGGNFETQYF	TGTGCCAGCAGCCCCTATGGCGGGAATTTTGAGACCCAGTACTTC
TRBJ1-5	-	-	TRBV28	CASSFTPAFTGNQPQHF	TGTGCCAGCAGTTTTACCCCTGCCTTTACGGGCAATCAGCCCCAGCATTTT
TRBJ2-3	-	TRBD2	TRBV7-8	CASSSPVRTSGSTDTQYF	TGTGCCAGCAGCTCACCTGTTAGGACTAGCGGGAGCACAGATACGCAGTATTTT
TRBJ2-3	-	TRBD2	TRBV27	CASSPGTSGRALGTQYF	TGTGCCAGCAGTCCAGGGACTAGCGGGAGGGCCCTGGGTACGCAGTATTTT
TRBJ1-4	-	TRBD1	TRBV9	CASSKTGNGEKLFF	TGTGCCAGCAGCAAGACAGGGAATGGTGAAAAACTGTTTTTT
TRBJ2-5	-	TRBD1	TRBV6-6	CASSYLPTGSEETQYF	TGTGCCAGCAGTTACTTGCCGACAGGGAGCGAAGAGACCCAGTACTTC
TRBJ1-2	-	TRBD1	TRBV28	CASSTPGQGGGYTF	TGTGCCAGCAGCACACCGGGGCAGGGGGGAGGCTACACCTTC
TRBJ2-3	once	TRBD2	TRBV28	CASSLWGGGSDTQYF	TGTGCCAGCAGTTTATGGGGCGGGGGATCAGATACGCAGTATTTT
TRBJ1-2	-	TRBD1	TRBV7-9	CASTPGGINYGYTF	TGTGCCAGCACCCCAGGGGGGATTAACTATGGCTACACCTTC
TRBJ2-2	-	-	TRBV5-1	CASSLDGAAERNTGELFF	TGCGCCAGCAGCTTGGATGGAGCGGCTGAGAGGAACACCGGGGAGCTGTTTTTT
TRBJ2-7	few	TRBD2	TRBV6-5	CASSYSSGINLYEQYF	TGTGCCAGCAGTTACTCTAGCGGGATAAACTTGTACGAGCAGTACTTC
TRBJ1-5	-	-	TRBV5-8	CASSWGIFNQPQHF	TGTGCCAGCAGCTGGGGCATCTTCAATCAGCCCCAGCATTTT
TRBJ1-6	-	-	TRBV4-1	CASSQDLPSPLHF	TGCGCCAGCAGCCAAGATCTTCCGTCACCCCTCCACTTT
TRBJ2-4	-	-	TRBV28	CASAEAADIQYF	TGTGCCAGTGCGGAGGCGGCGGACATTCAGTACTTC
TRBJ2-5	-	-	TRBV19	CASRDSNPGETQYF	TGTGCCAGTAGGGACAGCAACCCCGGGGAGACCCAGTACTTC
TRBJ1-6	-	-	TRBV5-1	CASSPRVGANSPLHF	TGCGCCAGCAGCCCGCGGGTGGGGGCTAATTCACCCCTCCACTTT